This passage covers 6 T cell receptor beta chains from one sample sequenced in a study of control samples from healthy donors and cancer patients. The data were produced by immunoSEQ multiplex PCR, yet TCRdb's version contains in-frame clones alone and is incomplete. The top ten hold roughly 27% of the sample, which has 20,000 to 25,000 clones, 65% to 90% seen once. The specimen sequenced was PBMCs. All receptors derive from a man in his 60s with head and neck cancer.

J is TRBJ2-7 and V is TRBV25-1; no clear D. The CDR3 totals 13 residues. V was pared by 2 bases and J by 1 base, with 6 bases between. CDR1 is MGHDK, CDR2 SYGVNS, per germline. Here the CDR3 reads CASSEAGSYEQYF. CDR3 DNA: TGTGCCAGCAGTGAAGCCGGGTCCTACGAGCAGTACTTC.

V and J are TRBV4-3 and TRBJ1-4; D unresolved. Germline values: CDR1 LGHNA, CDR2 YSLEER. The CDR3 spans 12 residues. V dropped 0 bases and J dropped 12 bases, with 8 bases sitting between them. CDR3 nucleotide sequence: TGCGCCAGCAGCCAAGATTCAGGACAACTGTTTTTT. This gives the protein CASSQDSGQLFF.

The rearrangement uses TRBV2 and TRBJ1-2, with 10 positions matching TRBD1. The CDR3 has 13 amino acids. Per germline, CDR1 SNHLY and CDR2 FYNNEI. Germline trimming cut 6 bases from V and 7 bases from J; bases unmatched to any gene: 5. CDR3 sequence reads: CASSLTGGPGYTF. CDR3 nucleotide sequence: TGTGCCAGCAGCCTGACAGGGGGCCCTGGCTACACCTTC.

This clone was picked up a small number of times. This sequence joins TRBV7-6 and TRBJ2-5; 10 nucleotides agree with TRBD1. CDR3 size: 14 residues. V trimming: 4 bases; J trimming: 1 base; junction bases outside the gene matches: 0. Germline V gene sequence: CDR1 SGHVS, CDR2 FNYEAQ. CDR3 DNA sequence: TGTGCCAGCAGCTGGACAGGGGGCCAAGAGACCCAGTACTTC. Protein sequence: CASSWTGGQETQYF.

V gene TRBV3-1 (or the pseudogene TRBV3-2) combines with J gene TRBJ2-3; D is tentatively TRBD1 or TRBD2 (6 bases each). V lost 2 bases and J lost 2, with 20 bases in between. The CDR3 has 18 amino acids. The V gene's germline CDR1 is LGHDT and CDR2 YNNKEL (reference sequence). DNA of the CDR3: TGTGCCAGCAGCCAACATACTATAAGGGGGGCACCCACAGATACGCAGTATTTT. The encoded protein is CASSQHTIRGAPTDTQYF.

The chain has TRBV28 and TRBJ1-2; perhaps TRBD1 as D (6 bases). The CDR3 totals 15 residues. Germline V lookup: CDR1 MDHEN, CDR2 SYDVKM. V shed 8 bases and J shed 0 bases, with 16 bases lying between them. The chain's CDR3 is CASGSTGPPNYGYTF. CDR3 nucleotides: TGTGCCAGCGGGTCAACAGGGCCACCTAACTATGGCTACACCTTC.